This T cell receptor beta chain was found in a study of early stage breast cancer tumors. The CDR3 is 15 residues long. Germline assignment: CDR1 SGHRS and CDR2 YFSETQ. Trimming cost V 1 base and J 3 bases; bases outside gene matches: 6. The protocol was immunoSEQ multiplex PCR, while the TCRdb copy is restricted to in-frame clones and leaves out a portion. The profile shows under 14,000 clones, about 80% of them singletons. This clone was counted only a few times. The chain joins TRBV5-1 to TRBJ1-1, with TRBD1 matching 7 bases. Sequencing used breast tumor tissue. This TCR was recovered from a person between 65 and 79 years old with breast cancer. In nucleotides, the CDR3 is TGCGCCAGCAGCTTGCGGTCCGGGACAGACACTGAAGCTTTCTTT. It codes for CASSLRSGTDTEAFF.